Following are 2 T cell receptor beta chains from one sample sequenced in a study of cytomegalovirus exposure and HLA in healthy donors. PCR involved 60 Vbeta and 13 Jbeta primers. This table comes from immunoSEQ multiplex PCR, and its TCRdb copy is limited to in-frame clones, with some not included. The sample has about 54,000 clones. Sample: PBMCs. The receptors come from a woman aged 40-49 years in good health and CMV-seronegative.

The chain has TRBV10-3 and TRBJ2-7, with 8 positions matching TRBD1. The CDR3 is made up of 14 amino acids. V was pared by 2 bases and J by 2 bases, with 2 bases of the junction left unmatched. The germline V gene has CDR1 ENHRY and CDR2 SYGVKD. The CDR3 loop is CAISEPDRAYEQYF. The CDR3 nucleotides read TGTGCCATCAGTGAGCCGGACAGGGCCTACGAGCAGTACTTC.

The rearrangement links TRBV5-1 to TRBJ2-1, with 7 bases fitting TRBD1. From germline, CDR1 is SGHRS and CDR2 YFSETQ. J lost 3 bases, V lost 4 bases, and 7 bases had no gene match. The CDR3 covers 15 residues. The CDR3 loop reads CASSLLGQLYNEQFF. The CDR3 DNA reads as TGCGCCAGCAGCCTTCTGGGACAGCTCTACAATGAGCAGTTCTTC.